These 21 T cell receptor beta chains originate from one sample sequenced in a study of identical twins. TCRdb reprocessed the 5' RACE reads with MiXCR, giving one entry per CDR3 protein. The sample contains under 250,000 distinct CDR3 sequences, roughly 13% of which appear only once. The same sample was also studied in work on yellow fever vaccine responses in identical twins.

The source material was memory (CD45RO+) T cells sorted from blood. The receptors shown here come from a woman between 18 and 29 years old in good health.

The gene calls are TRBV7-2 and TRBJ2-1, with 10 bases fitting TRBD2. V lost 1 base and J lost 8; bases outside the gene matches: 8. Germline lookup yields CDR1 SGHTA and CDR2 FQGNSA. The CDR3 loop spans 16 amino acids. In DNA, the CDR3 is TGTGCCAGCAGCTTAGAATCTAGCGGGGGTTCTTATGAGCAGTTCTTC. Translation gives CASSLESSGGSYEQFF. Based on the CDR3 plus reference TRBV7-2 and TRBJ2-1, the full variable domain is GAGVSQSPSNKVTEKGKDVELRCDPISGHTALYWYRQSLGQGLEFLIYFQGNSAPDKSGLPSDRFSAERTGGSVSTLTIQRTQQEDSAVYLCASSLESSGGSYEQFFGPGTRLTVL.

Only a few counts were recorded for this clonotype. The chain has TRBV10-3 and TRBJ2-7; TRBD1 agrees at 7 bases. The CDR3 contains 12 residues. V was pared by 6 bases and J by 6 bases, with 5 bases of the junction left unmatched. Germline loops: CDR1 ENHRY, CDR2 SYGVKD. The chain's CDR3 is CAIRVTGSEQYF. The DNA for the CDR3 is TGTGCCATCAGGGTGACAGGGTCCGAGCAGTACTTC.

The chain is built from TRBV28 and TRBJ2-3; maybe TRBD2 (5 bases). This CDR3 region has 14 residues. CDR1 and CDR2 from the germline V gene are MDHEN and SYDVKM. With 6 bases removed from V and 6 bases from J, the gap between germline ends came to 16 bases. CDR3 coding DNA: TGTGCCAGCAGCCAGCCGGACTCACGGGATACGCAGTATTTT. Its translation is CASSQPDSRDTQYF.

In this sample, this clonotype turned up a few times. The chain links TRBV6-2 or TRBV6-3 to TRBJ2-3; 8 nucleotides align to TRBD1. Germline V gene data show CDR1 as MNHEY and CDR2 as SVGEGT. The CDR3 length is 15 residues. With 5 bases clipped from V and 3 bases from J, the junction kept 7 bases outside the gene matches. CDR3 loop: CASSHGTGDTDTQYF. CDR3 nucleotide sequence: TGTGCCAGCAGTCACGGGACAGGTGATACAGATACGCAGTATTTT.

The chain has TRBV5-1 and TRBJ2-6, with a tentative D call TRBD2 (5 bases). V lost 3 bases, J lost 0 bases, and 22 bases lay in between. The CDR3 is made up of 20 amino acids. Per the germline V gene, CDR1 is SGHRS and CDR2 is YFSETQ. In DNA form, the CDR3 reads TGCGCCAGCAGCTCTCCGGCTGGGAGAAGCGACTTCTCTGGGGCCAACGTCCTGACTTTC. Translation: CASSSPAGRSDFSGANVLTF.

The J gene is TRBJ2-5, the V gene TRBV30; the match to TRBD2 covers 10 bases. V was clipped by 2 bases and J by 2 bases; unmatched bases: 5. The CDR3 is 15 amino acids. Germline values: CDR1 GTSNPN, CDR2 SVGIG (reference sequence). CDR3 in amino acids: CAWSSGGARQETQYF. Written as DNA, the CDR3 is TGTGCCTGGAGTAGCGGGGGGGCCCGGCAAGAGACCCAGTACTTC.

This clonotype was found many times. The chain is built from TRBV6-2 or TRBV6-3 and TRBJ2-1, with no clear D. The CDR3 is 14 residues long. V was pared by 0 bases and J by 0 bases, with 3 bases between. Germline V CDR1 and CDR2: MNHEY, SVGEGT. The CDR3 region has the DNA TGTGCCAGCAGTTACTCGGACTCCTACAATGAGCAGTTCTTC. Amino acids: CASSYSDSYNEQFF.

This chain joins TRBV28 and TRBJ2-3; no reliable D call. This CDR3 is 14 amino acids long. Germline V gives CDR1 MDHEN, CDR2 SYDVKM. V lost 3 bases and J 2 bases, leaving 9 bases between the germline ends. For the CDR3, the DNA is TGTGCCAGCAGTTTCTCCCGAGCCACAGATACGCAGTATTTT. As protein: CASSFSRATDTQYF. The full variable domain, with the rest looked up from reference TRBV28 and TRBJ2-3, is DVKVTQSSRYLVKRTGEKVFLECVQDMDHENMFWYRQDPGLGLRLIYFSYDVKMKEKGDIPEGYSVSREKKERFSLILESASTNQTSMYLCASSFSRATDTQYFGPGTRLTVL.

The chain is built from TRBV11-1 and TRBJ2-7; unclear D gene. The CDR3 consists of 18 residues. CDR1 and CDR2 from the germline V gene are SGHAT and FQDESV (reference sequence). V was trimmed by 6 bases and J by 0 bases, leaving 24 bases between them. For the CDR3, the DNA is TGTGCCAGCAGTCCCGACCTCCCGAGGATCTCTCACTCCTACGAGCAGTACTTC. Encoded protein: CASSPDLPRISHSYEQYF.

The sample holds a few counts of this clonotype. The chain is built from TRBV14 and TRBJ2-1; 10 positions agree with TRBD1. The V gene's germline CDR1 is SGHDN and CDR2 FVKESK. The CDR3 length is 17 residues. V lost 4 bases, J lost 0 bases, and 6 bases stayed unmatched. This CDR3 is CASSPGQGMSSYNEQFF. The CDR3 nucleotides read TGTGCCAGCAGCCCGGGACAGGGGATGAGCTCCTACAATGAGCAGTTCTTC.

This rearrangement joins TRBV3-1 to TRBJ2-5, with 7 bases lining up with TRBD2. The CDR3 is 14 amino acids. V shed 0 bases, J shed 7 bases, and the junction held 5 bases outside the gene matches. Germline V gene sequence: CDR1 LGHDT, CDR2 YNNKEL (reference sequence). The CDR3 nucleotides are TGTGCCAGCAGCCAAGATGTCGCTAGCGGGACCCAGTACTTC. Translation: CASSQDVASGTQYF.

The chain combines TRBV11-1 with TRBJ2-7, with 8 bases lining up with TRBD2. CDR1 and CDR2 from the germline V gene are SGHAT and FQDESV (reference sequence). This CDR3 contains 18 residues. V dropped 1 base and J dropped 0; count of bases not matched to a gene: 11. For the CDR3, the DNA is TGTGCCAGCAGCTTAGGGACATTAAGCGGGGGAAGCTCCTACGAGCAGTACTTC. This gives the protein CASSLGTLSGGSSYEQYF.

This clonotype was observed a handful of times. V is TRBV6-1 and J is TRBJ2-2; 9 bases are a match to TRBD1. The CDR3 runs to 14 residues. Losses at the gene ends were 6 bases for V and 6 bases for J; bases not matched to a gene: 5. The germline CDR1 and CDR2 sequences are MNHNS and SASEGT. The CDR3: CASREGQGSGELFF. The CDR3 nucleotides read TGTGCCAGCAGGGAGGGACAGGGCTCCGGGGAGCTGTTTTTT.

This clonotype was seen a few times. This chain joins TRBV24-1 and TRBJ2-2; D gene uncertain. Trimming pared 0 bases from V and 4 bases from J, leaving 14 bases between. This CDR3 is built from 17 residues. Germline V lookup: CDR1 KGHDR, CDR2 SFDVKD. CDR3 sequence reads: CATSDLVPFSGTGELFF. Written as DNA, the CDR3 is TGTGCCACCAGTGATTTGGTCCCCTTCTCGGGCACCGGGGAGCTGTTTTTT.

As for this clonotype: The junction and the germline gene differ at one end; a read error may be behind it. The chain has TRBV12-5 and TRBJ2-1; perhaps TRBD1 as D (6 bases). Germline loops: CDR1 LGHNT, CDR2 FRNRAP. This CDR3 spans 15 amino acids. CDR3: CASGLVQGPYNEQIF. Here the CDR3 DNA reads TGTGCTAGTGGTTTGGTACAGGGCCCCTACAATGAGCAGATCTTC.

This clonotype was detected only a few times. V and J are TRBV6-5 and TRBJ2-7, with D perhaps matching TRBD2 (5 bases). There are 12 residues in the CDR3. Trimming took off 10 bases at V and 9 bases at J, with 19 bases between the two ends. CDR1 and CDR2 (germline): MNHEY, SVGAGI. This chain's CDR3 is CATTAGHTGQYF. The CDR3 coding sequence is TGTGCCACAACCGCGGGTCACACGGGGCAGTACTTC.

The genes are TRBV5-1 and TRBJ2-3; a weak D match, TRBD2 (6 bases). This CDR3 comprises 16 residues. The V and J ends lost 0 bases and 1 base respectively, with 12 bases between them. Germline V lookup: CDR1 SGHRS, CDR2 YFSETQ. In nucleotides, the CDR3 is TGCGCCAGCAGCTTGGCCGGGTCTAGCGGCACAGATACGCAGTATTTT. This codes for CASSLAGSSGTDTQYF. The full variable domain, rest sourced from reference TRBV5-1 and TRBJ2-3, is KAGVTQTPRYLIKTRGQQVTLSCSPISGHRSVSWYQQTPGQGLQFLFEYFSETQRNKGNFPGRFSGRQFSNSRSEMNVSTLELGDSALYLCASSLAGSSGTDTQYFGPGTRLTVL.

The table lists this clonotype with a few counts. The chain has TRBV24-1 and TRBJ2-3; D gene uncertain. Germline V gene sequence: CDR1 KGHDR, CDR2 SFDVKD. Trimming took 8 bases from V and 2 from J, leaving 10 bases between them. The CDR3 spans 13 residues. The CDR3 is CATKEVDTDTQYF. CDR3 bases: TGTGCCACCAAAGAGGTTGACACAGATACGCAGTATTTT.

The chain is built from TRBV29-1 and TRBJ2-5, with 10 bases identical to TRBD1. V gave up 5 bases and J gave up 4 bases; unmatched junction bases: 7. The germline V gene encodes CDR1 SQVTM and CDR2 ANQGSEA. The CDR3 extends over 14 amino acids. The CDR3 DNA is TGCAGCGTTTCCAGGACAGGGGGAGGAGAGACCCAGTACTTC. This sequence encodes CSVSRTGGGETQYF.

Here the CDR3 reads CASSSQLDRDETQYF. The CDR3 DNA reads TGTGCCAGCAGTAGCCAATTGGACAGGGATGAGACCCAGTACTTC. The chain recombines TRBV28 with TRBJ2-5, with 8 bases lining up with TRBD1. This CDR3 is built from 15 residues. Germline-derived CDR1 and CDR2 are MDHEN and SYDVKM. V lost 5 bases, J lost 5 bases, and 10 bases stayed unmatched.

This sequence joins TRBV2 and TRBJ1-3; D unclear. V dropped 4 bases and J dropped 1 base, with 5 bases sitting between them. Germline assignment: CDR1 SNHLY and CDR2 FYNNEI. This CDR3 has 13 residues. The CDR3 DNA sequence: TGTGCCAGCAGTGTTCATTCTGGAAACACCATATATTTT. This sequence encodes CASSVHSGNTIYF.